The 22 T cell receptor beta chains listed next were all sequenced from one sample in a study of OX40 agonist ivuxolimab in advanced cancers. Here immunoSEQ multiplex PCR was the method, and the copy in TCRdb shows in-frame clones only, minus some. The sample has about 35,000 clones; 76% are singletons. The source material was CD4+ or CD8+ T cells sorted from blood, sampled in a trial of the OX40 agonist ivuxolimab. The receptors were sampled from an adult with an advanced solid tumor such as melanoma, head and neck, liver or kidney cancer.

The chain carries TRBV5-4 and TRBJ1-2; D possibly corresponds to TRBD1 (6 bases). Trimming shortened V by 4 bases and J by 8 bases, and 21 bases separated the two germline ends. This CDR3 spans 15 amino acids. CDR1 is SGHNT and CDR2 is YYREEE in the germline V gene (reference sequence). The CDR3 DNA reads TGTGCCAGCAGCCGACAGGACAACAACCCGGCCGGCTACACCTTC. Translated, it gives CASSRQDNNPAGYTF.

V and J are TRBV6-1 and TRBJ1-1; D remains unclear. This CDR3 spans 14 amino acids. The V gene lost 2 bases and the J gene lost 0 bases, with 7 bases spanning the gap. Germline V gene data show CDR1 as MNHNS and CDR2 as SASEGT. The CDR3 loop is CASSERTLNTEAFF. CDR3 in DNA: TGTGCCAGCAGTGAAAGGACTCTGAACACTGAAGCTTTCTTT.

The chain uses TRBV2 and TRBJ2-3; 13 bases are a match to TRBD2. Germline V lookup: CDR1 SNHLY, CDR2 FYNNEI. Trimming at V came to 7 bases and at J to 8 bases, leaving 9 bases not matched to a gene. The CDR3 loop spans 15 amino acids. This CDR3 is CASTGTSGAGATQYF. The CDR3 DNA reads TGTGCCAGCACCGGGACTAGCGGGGCGGGGGCTACGCAGTATTTT.

The chain couples TRBV6-5 to TRBJ2-7; D gene unclear. This CDR3 comprises 15 residues. V shed 2 bases and J shed 2 bases, with 13 bases lying between them. CDR1 is MNHEY, CDR2 SVGAGI, per germline. The CDR3 here is CASSYTPRSTYEQYF. The CDR3 DNA is TGTGCCAGCAGTTACACTCCCAGGTCCACCTACGAGCAGTACTTC.

The rearrangement links TRBV9 to TRBJ1-1; no reliable D call. This CDR3 has 13 residues. Deletions cut 4 bases from V and 3 bases from J, with 10 bases between. Germline V CDR1 and CDR2: SGDLS, YYNGEE. CDR3 bases: TGTGCCAGCAGCTTCTCAGGAGACACTGAAGCTTTCTTT. Amino acids: CASSFSGDTEAFF.

This sequence joins TRBV11-2 and TRBJ1-2; 10 bases are shared with TRBD1. The V gene end was trimmed by 5 bases and the J gene end by 4 bases; junction bases not matched to a gene: 10. This CDR3 comprises 16 residues. Germline V gives CDR1 SGHAT, CDR2 FQNNGV. The CDR3: CASSHRDRGNSYGYTF. CDR3 nucleotides: TGTGCCAGCAGCCACCGGGACAGGGGAAATAGCTATGGCTACACCTTC.

The rearrangement joins TRBV7-9 to TRBJ1-6; no clear D gene. Trimming cost V 3 bases and J 8 bases, with 14 bases left between them. Germline CDR1 is SEHNR and CDR2 is FQNEAQ (reference sequence). There are 15 residues in the CDR3. The DNA of the CDR3 is TGTGCCAGCAGCTTCGGCGCAGGATTTTATTCACCCCTCCACTTT. Translation gives CASSFGAGFYSPLHF.

The CDR3 spells CASSPGPKETQYF. The CDR3 DNA sequence: TGTGCCAGCAGCCCGGGACCAAAAGAGACCCAGTACTTC. V gene TRBV7-7 combines with J gene TRBJ2-5; either TRBD1 or TRBD2 may supply D (5 bases each). The CDR3 contains 13 residues. Germline V CDR1 and CDR2: SSHAT, FNYEAQ (reference sequence). The V and J ends lost 5 bases and 3 bases respectively, with 10 bases between them.

This sequence joins TRBV10-3 and TRBJ2-3, with D possibly being TRBD1 or TRBD2 (7 bases each). The length of the CDR3 is 14 residues. Germline assignment: CDR1 ENHRY and CDR2 SYGVKD. Trimming pared 10 bases from V and 1 base from J, leaving 15 bases between. CDR3 nucleotides: TGTGCCAGCCGACAGGGAGGGGGCACAGATACGCAGTATTTT. Translation: CASRQGGGTDTQYF.

The chain recombines TRBV19 with TRBJ1-2; D is uncertain. There are 14 residues in the CDR3. V was clipped by 5 bases and J by 7 bases, with 17 bases between them. CDR1 is LNHDA, CDR2 SQIVND, per germline (reference sequence). CDR3 in amino acids: CASSFTGMKSGYTF. In nucleotides, the CDR3 is TGTGCCAGTAGTTTCACCGGGATGAAGAGTGGCTACACCTTC. Complete variable domain (other parts from reference TRBV19 and TRBJ1-2): DGGITQSPKYLFRKEGQNVTLSCEQNLNHDAMYWYRQDPGQGLRLIYYSQIVNDFQKGDIAEGYSVSREKKESFPLTVTSAQKNPTAFYLCASSFTGMKSGYTFGSGTRLTVV.

CDR3 amino acids: CASSEDRGDTEAFF. In nucleotides, the CDR3 is TGTGCCAGCAGTGAAGACAGGGGAGATACTGAAGCTTTCTTT. V and J are TRBV6-1 and TRBJ1-1, with 7 bases matching TRBD1. CDR1 MNHNS and CDR2 SASEGT come from the germline V gene. The CDR3 covers 14 residues. Trimming took 1 base from V and 5 from J; bases not matched to a gene: 4.

The rearrangement joins TRBV18 to TRBJ2-3; no clear D gene. This CDR3 region has 11 residues. V was shortened by 1 base and J by 6 bases, with 2 bases between the two germline ends. Germline CDR1 KGHSH, CDR2 LQKENI. This CDR3 is CASSPRDTQYF. The CDR3 DNA reads TGTGCCAGCTCACCACGGGATACGCAGTATTTT.

The chain combines TRBV7-6 with TRBJ2-1; 9 bases align to TRBD2. The CDR3 length is 16 residues. J lost 5 bases, V lost 1 base, and 6 bases had no gene match. Germline lookup yields CDR1 SGHVS and CDR2 FNYEAQ. The CDR3 sequence is CASSLGVLAGHNEQFF. The CDR3 region has the DNA TGTGCCAGCAGCTTAGGGGTCCTAGCGGGACACAATGAGCAGTTCTTC.

The J gene is TRBJ1-2, the V gene TRBV5-1; a possible D gene is TRBD1 (5 bases). Trimming shortened V by 2 bases and J by 8 bases, and 13 bases separated the two germline ends. In germline, CDR1 is SGHRS, CDR2 YFSETQ. The CDR3 sequence is 13 residues long. DNA of the CDR3: TGCGCCAGCAGCTTCAATTGGGGCTACGGCTACACCTTC. Protein product: CASSFNWGYGYTF.

The chain employs TRBV6-1 and TRBJ1-2; tentatively, D is TRBD1 (5 bases). The V end was cut by 1 base, the J end by 4 bases, with 13 bases between. The CDR3 is 15 residues long. In germline, CDR1 is MNHNS, CDR2 SASEGT. In DNA, the CDR3 is TGTGCCAGCAGTGAAGTATTATTCCAGGGCTATGGCTACACCTTC. It is translated as CASSEVLFQGYGYTF.

The chain carries TRBV6-6 and TRBJ2-3; no reliable D call. CDR1 MNHNY and CDR2 SVGAGI come from the germline V gene (reference sequence). V gave up 0 bases and J gave up 6 bases, with 4 bases separating them. The CDR3 length is 12 residues. The CDR3 DNA reads TGTGCCAGCAGTTACTCACGGGATACGCAGTATTTT. Translated: CASSYSRDTQYF.

The CDR3 loop is CASSVEVNSPLHF. Written as DNA, the CDR3 is TGTGCCAGCAGCGTAGAGGTTAATTCACCCCTCCACTTT. V gene TRBV5-4 combines with J gene TRBJ1-6; D is uncertain. This CDR3 has 13 residues. Germline CDR1 SGHNT, CDR2 YYREEE (reference sequence). V lost 4 bases and J 6 bases, leaving 8 bases between the germline ends.

The chain combines TRBV19 with TRBJ1-4, with 7 bases that match TRBD1. The CDR3 runs to 16 residues. The J segment lost 4 bases and the V segment lost 4 bases, leaving 9 bases of the junction unmatched. Germline CDR1 is LNHDA and CDR2 is SQIVND (reference sequence). This chain's CDR3 is CASSSPPGQSNEKLFF. Here the CDR3 DNA reads TGTGCCAGTAGTAGTCCGCCGGGACAGAGTAATGAAAAACTGTTTTTT.

V usage is TRBV27 and J usage is TRBJ2-5; D call uncertain. V lost 8 bases and J lost 1, with 14 bases in between. Germline CDR1 reads MNHEY; CDR2 reads SMNVEV (reference sequence). CDR3 length equals 14 residues. This chain's CDR3 is CASPQQVFQETQYF. The CDR3 nucleotides are TGTGCCAGCCCCCAGCAGGTATTCCAAGAGACCCAGTACTTC.

The chain links TRBV30 to TRBJ1-5; D not certain. There are 15 residues in the CDR3. Trimming took off 4 bases at V and 1 base at J, with 14 bases between the two ends. Per germline, CDR1 GTSNPN and CDR2 SVGIG (reference sequence). The chain's CDR3 is CAWTEGAHSNQPQHF. CDR3 nucleotides: TGTGCCTGGACAGAGGGAGCCCACAGCAATCAGCCCCAGCATTTT. Using reference TRBV30 and TRBJ1-5 for the parts outside the CDR3, the full variable domain is SQTIHQWPATLVQPVGSPLSLECTVEGTSNPNLYWYRQAAGRGLQLLFYSVGIGQISSEVPQNLSASRPQDRQFILSSKKLLLSDSGFYLCAWTEGAHSNQPQHFGDGTRLSIL.

This clone was counted once. The chain has TRBV30 and TRBJ2-3, with unresolved D. CDR3 length equals 12 residues. Germline CDR1 reads GTSNPN; CDR2 reads SVGIG (reference sequence). Trimming shortened V by 4 bases and J by 4 bases, and 9 bases separated the two germline ends. The CDR3 spells CAWKGLADTQYF. CDR3 sequence (DNA): TGTGCCTGGAAAGGGCTTGCAGATACGCAGTATTTT.

The rearrangement links TRBV5-1 to TRBJ2-5; D is unresolved. The CDR3 covers 11 residues. Germline loops: CDR1 SGHRS, CDR2 YFSETQ. The V end was cut by 5 bases, the J end by 5 bases, with 7 bases between. The chain's CDR3 is CASRGGETQYF. In DNA, the CDR3 is TGCGCCAGCAGGGGTGGCGAGACCCAGTACTTC. Variable domain in full (rest from reference TRBV5-1 and TRBJ2-5): KAGVTQTPRYLIKTRGQQVTLSCSPISGHRSVSWYQQTPGQGLQFLFEYFSETQRNKGNFPGRFSGRQFSNSRSEMNVSTLELGDSALYLCASRGGETQYFGPGTRLLVL.